The source of this TCR beta chain is a study of human T cells and chemical hapten exposure. Background on the study: The patients were mostly female; they had alopecia areata, totalis or universalis.

CDR1 is DFQATT, CDR2 SNEGSKA, per germline (reference sequence). Trimming shortened V by 0 bases and J by 7 bases, and 17 bases separated the two germline ends. This CDR3 spans 15 amino acids. The time point: patch test 2, 6 weeks after DPC sensitization. As to treatment: therapeutic diphenylcyclopropenone sensitization with weekly scalp DPC. The library put unique molecular identifiers onto individual cDNA molecules. Authors' methods: Samples contained a median of 95,638 TCRs, with a range of about 23,224 to 700,000. A single record per CDR3 protein comes from TCRdb applying MiXCR to the RACE reads. The V and J calls here are based on TCRdb, not the publication. The sample holds tens of thousands of distinct CDR3 sequences, 8.5% to 9% seen once. This clonotype was seen many times.

This receptor was taken from a woman aged 50 to 60 with alopecia areata. Some clones in this sample may be carry-over from other donors' samples. The specimen was whole blood, collected in connection with sensitization to the hapten diphenylcyclopropenone (DPC). The gene calls are TRBV20-1 and TRBJ2-3; D ambiguous. DNA of the CDR3: TGCAGTGCTAGAGATGGCCTGCGTGGAATCTATACGCAGTATTTT. As protein: CSARDGLRGIYTQYF.